This is a list of T cell receptor beta chains from one sample in a study of OX40 agonist ivuxolimab in advanced cancers. Method: immunoSEQ multiplex PCR; TCRdb's copy keeps in-frame clones and lacks some. The table lists 75,000 to 90,000 clones, approximately 85% of them singletons. Source: CD4+ or CD8+ T cells sorted from blood, taken in a trial of the OX40 agonist ivuxolimab. The receptors derive from an adult with an advanced solid tumor such as melanoma, head and neck, liver or kidney cancer. Both conserved end residues are part of each CDR3. A D gene is named only where the DNA matches it firmly. Only part of the rows carry a size: once, few, many, or a class if the clone is expanded.

d_call	v_call	clone_size	j_call	cdr3_aa	cdr3_nt
NA	TRBV4-2	NA	TRBJ1-4	CASSQGAPHREKLFF	TGTGCCAGCAGCCAAGGTGCCCCTCACCGGGAAAAACTGTTTTTT
NA	TRBV7-9	NA	TRBJ1-1	CASSLVGAGPPDTEAFF	TGTGCCAGCAGCTTAGTGGGGGCAGGCCCACCCGACACTGAAGCTTTCTTT
NA	TRBV4-3	once	TRBJ2-2	CASSQDLRRPTGELFF	TGCGCCAGCAGCCAAGATCTTCGCAGACCCACCGGGGAGCTGTTTTTT
NA	TRBV5-1	NA	TRBJ2-3	CASSLDSRGTDTQYF	TGCGCCAGCAGCTTGGACTCACGCGGGACAGATACGCAGTATTTT
TRBD1	TRBV18	NA	TRBJ1-1	CASSPAGTGRDTEAFF	TGTGCCAGCTCTCCCGCCGGGACAGGGCGAGACACTGAAGCTTTCTTT
TRBD2	TRBV7-9	NA	TRBJ2-5	CASMGLAGSETQYF	TGTGCCAGCATGGGACTAGCGGGGTCGGAGACCCAGTACTTC
NA	TRBV2	NA	TRBJ1-1	CASSVQGLNTEAFF	TGTGCCAGCAGTGTCCAGGGGTTGAACACTGAAGCTTTCTTT
TRBD1	TRBV10-3	NA	TRBJ1-2	CAISSLDRGNGYGYTF	TGTGCCATCAGTTCATTAGACAGGGGGAACGGCTATGGCTACACCTTC
NA	TRBV2	few	TRBJ1-1	CASSEEQPNTEAFF	TGTGCCAGCAGTGAAGAACAGCCGAACACTGAAGCTTTCTTT
TRBD1	TRBV5-1	NA	TRBJ1-1	CASMTGQAMNTEAFF	TGCGCCAGCATGACGGGACAGGCTATGAACACTGAAGCTTTCTTT
TRBD2	TRBV11-2	NA	TRBJ2-7	CASSLGLAGVYEQYF	TGTGCCAGCAGCTTGGGACTAGCGGGGGTCTACGAGCAGTACTTC
NA	TRBV20-1	NA	TRBJ2-7	CSASSNYEQYF	TGCAGTGCTAGCTCCAACTACGAGCAGTACTTC
NA	TRBV5-6	NA	TRBJ2-7	CASSSKGPYEQYF	TGTGCCAGCAGCTCCAAGGGTCCCTACGAGCAGTACTTC
NA	TRBV10-3	NA	TRBJ1-2	CAISESPRTGGYTF	TGTGCCATCAGTGAGTCTCCCCGGACGGGTGGCTACACCTTC
NA	TRBV28	few	TRBJ1-5	CASSTAGSHNQPQHF	TGTGCCAGCAGTACCGCGGGCAGCCACAATCAGCCCCAGCATTTT
NA	TRBV7-2	NA	TRBJ1-6	CASSLGGTLVVTSPLHF	TGTGCCAGCAGCTTAGGAGGAACACTCGTGGTGACCTCGCCCCTCCACTTT
NA	TRBV30	NA	TRBJ2-2	CAWSVPGELFF	TGTGCCTGGAGTGTACCCGGGGAGCTGTTTTTT
TRBD1	TRBV6-1	NA	TRBJ1-2	CASSVGTGEEYGYTF	TGTGCCAGCAGTGTAGGGACAGGAGAAGAGTATGGCTACACCTTC
NA	TRBV4-2	NA	TRBJ1-4	CASSLATAGGEKLFF	TGTGCCAGCAGCCTGGCCACGGCCGGAGGCGAAAAACTGTTTTTT
NA	TRBV28	NA	TRBJ1-5	CASSFDSNQPQHF	TGTGCCAGCAGTTTCGACAGCAATCAGCCCCAGCATTTT
NA	TRBV10-3	NA	TRBJ2-1	CAISGGTPSYNEQFF	TGTGCCATCAGTGGAGGGACACCCTCCTACAATGAGCAGTTCTTC
NA	TRBV25-1	NA	TRBJ1-6	CASSEWRVESPLHF	TGTGCCAGCAGTGAATGGAGGGTGGAGTCACCCCTCCACTTT
NA	TRBV29-1	NA	TRBJ1-1	CSVNRDTFSEAFF	TGCAGCGTGAACCGGGACACATTTTCCGAAGCTTTCTTT
TRBD1	TRBV11-2	NA	TRBJ2-7	CASSHTGGSRTEQYF	TGTGCCAGCAGCCACACAGGGGGCTCCCGGACGGAGCAGTACTTC
NA	TRBV21-1	NA	TRBJ1-1	CASSGSGTEAFF	TGTGCCAGCAGCGGAAGTGGGACTGAAGCTTTCTTT
NA	TRBV10-3	NA	TRBJ1-3	CAISEGGSRRNTIYF	TGTGCCATCAGTGAGGGGGGGAGTAGGAGAAACACCATATATTTT
NA	TRBV30	NA	TRBJ1-6	CAWNLQGYSPLHF	TGTGCCTGGAATCTTCAGGGATATTCACCCCTCCACTTT
NA	TRBV5-1	NA	TRBJ2-7	CASSLNSKQYF	TGCGCCAGCAGCTTGAACAGTAAGCAGTACTTC
NA	TRBV7-8	NA	TRBJ2-3	CASSPRVADTDTQYF	TGTGCCAGCAGCCCCCGGGTCGCAGACACAGATACGCAGTATTTT
TRBD2	TRBV11-2	NA	TRBJ2-3	CASSLVGLAGAFTDTQYF	TGTGCCAGCAGCTTAGTCGGGCTAGCGGGGGCCTTCACAGATACGCAGTATTTT
NA	TRBV7-7	NA	TRBJ2-3	CASSLAKDTQYF	TGTGCTAGCAGCTTAGCAAAAGATACGCAGTATTTT
TRBD2	TRBV7-9	NA	TRBJ2-5	CASSLGLEYWVQYF	TGTGCCAGCAGCTTGGGACTAGAGTATTGGGTCCAGTACTTC
NA	TRBV7-9	NA	TRBJ2-4	CASSPGLAKNIQYF	TGTGCCAGCAGCCCTGGTCTAGCCAAAAACATTCAGTACTTC
NA	TRBV28	NA	TRBJ1-2	CASSDRAPWGYTF	TGTGCCAGCAGTGACCGGGCCCCGTGGGGCTACACCTTC
NA	TRBV6-5	few	TRBJ1-6	CASSLEPNSPLHF	TGTGCCAGCAGCCTCGAGCCAAATTCACCCCTCCACTTT
NA	TRBV9	NA	TRBJ2-2	CASSLQSANTGELFF	TGTGCCAGCAGCTTGCAGTCAGCGAACACCGGGGAGCTGTTTTTT
TRBD1	TRBV7-3	NA	TRBJ2-3	CASSPTGSTDTQYF	TGTGCCAGCAGCCCGACAGGGAGCACAGATACGCAGTATTTT
TRBD2	TRBV11-1	NA	TRBJ2-5	CASSRTRAQTQYF	TGTGCCAGCAGCCGGACTAGGGCACAGACCCAGTACTTC
TRBD2	TRBV7-6	NA	TRBJ2-1	CASSPRGGGRDEQFF	TGTGCCAGCAGCCCCCGGGGCGGGGGGCGGGATGAGCAGTTCTTC
NA	TRBV5-1	NA	TRBJ1-3	CASSVGHLSGNTIYF	TGCGCCAGCAGCGTAGGACACCTCTCTGGAAACACCATATATTTT
NA	TRBV11-2	NA	TRBJ1-5	CASSFPGTANQPQHF	TGTGCCAGCAGCTTCCCCGGGACGGCCAATCAGCCCCAGCATTTT
NA	TRBV6-1	NA	TRBJ2-7	CASRPGRTYEQYF	TGTGCCAGCAGACCGGGACGCACCTACGAGCAGTACTTC
TRBD1	TRBV7-2	NA	TRBJ2-2	CASAMAAGGSSGELFF	TGTGCCAGCGCCATGGCGGCAGGGGGTAGTTCCGGGGAGCTGTTTTTT
NA	TRBV7-9	NA	TRBJ2-1	CASSLPDRGGNEQFF	TGTGCCAGCAGCTTACCCGACCGGGGTGGGAATGAGCAGTTCTTC
NA	TRBV10-3	NA	TRBJ1-6	CAISGEYNSPLHF	TGTGCCATCAGTGGGGAGTATAATTCACCCCTCCACTTT
NA	TRBV30	NA	TRBJ2-7	CAWSDHPNSYEQYF	TGTGCCTGGAGCGATCATCCGAACAGTTACGAGCAGTACTTC
NA	TRBV28	once	TRBJ1-4	CASSARREKLFF	TGTGCCAGCAGTGCAAGAAGGGAAAAACTGTTTTTT
NA	TRBV9	NA	TRBJ2-2	CASSPDVVGELFF	TGTGCCAGCAGCCCGGATGTGGTCGGGGAGCTGTTTTTT
NA	TRBV19	NA	TRBJ1-2	CASSMGGLDYGYTF	TGTGCCAGTAGTATGGGGGGGCTGGACTATGGCTACACCTTC
NA	TRBV4-1	NA	TRBJ1-2	CASSPGIDYGYTF	TGCGCCAGCAGCCCGGGTATTGACTATGGCTACACCTTC